A selection of T cell receptor beta chains follows, all from one sample in a study of early T cells in non-severe SARS-CoV-2 infection. TCRdb called the 5' RACE reads again in MiXCR, with one record for every CDR3 protein. The sample records about 110,000 distinct CDR3 sequences, 12% being singletons. Sequenced sample: whole blood. The source is an adult who was a healthcare worker with PCR-confirmed SARS-CoV-2 infection or an uninfected control (not recorded which). Both conserved end residues are trimmed from each CDR3. Size is omitted from some rows. Given values are once, few, many or a class for expanded clones.

many TRBJ2-7 TRBV5-6 ASSLEGSPWY
many TRBJ2-7 TRBV18 ASSPGQTYEQY
NA TRBJ1-5 TRBV7-8 ASSPGTGLSNQPQH
few TRBJ2-1 TRBV5-4 ASSLGTGSDEQF
few TRBJ1-1 TRBV6-5 ASTQGGTTEAF
few TRBJ1-3 TRBV12-3/TRBV12-4 ASLTGLSGNTIY
many TRBJ2-1 TRBV4-1 ASSQEDNGGRGFQF
NA TRBJ1-1 TRBV20-1 SARDPKVSTEAF
many TRBJ2-7 TRBV10-3 AISEWGSGGSYEQY
few TRBJ1-2 TRBV20-1 SARVGRDIYGYT
many TRBJ2-7 TRBV21-1 ARSYEQY
NA TRBJ2-3 TRBV28 ASTKGVWGTDTQY
many TRBJ1-6 TRBV11-3 ASSPGIANSPLH
few TRBJ2-7 TRBV2 ASSDPGLYEQY
NA TRBJ1-2 TRBV7-3 ASSLLGGRGYT
NA TRBJ2-6 TRBV7-9 ASSPGVRANVLT
few TRBJ1-1 TRBV20-1 SVRTGTSEAF
few TRBJ2-1 TRBV10-3 AISFVGGYNEQF
few TRBJ2-2 TRBV29-1 SGRGVGNTGELF
NA TRBJ2-1 TRBV7-7 ASSLGLANNEQF
NA TRBJ2-7 TRBV18 ASSPGLAGVNYEQY
few TRBJ2-5 TRBV12-3/TRBV12-4 ASSDTGQETQY
many TRBJ1-2 TRBV6-6 ASSATGYGYT
many TRBJ1-6 TRBV20-1 SIRTGLSTLH
many TRBJ1-1 TRBV10-3 AISYGSEAF
NA TRBJ2-7 TRBV29-1 SVKDGAYEQY
few TRBJ2-3 TRBV7-2 ASSLAQRPDTQY
few TRBJ2-7 TRBV10-3 AISRAAVEQY
many TRBJ2-1 TRBV27 ASSGRTSGRALLDEQF
few TRBJ2-1 TRBV11-2 ASSSTGLAGSYNEQF
many TRBJ2-3 TRBV3-1 ASTRQSPGASDTQY
NA TRBJ2-1 TRBV3-1 ASSQVVPTEQF
many TRBJ1-2 TRBV6-1 ASTRFGGAGYT
many TRBJ1-6 TRBV10-2 ASTQTKSTLTHSPLH
many TRBJ2-1 TRBV29-1 SVEGPRQGAYNEQF
once TRBJ2-3 TRBV20-1 SATRETDTQY
NA TRBJ1-6 TRBV23-1 ASLLRGTLSSPLH
few TRBJ2-5 TRBV4-1 ASSLHPAGTQETQY